This T cell receptor beta chain is drawn from a study of blood T cell repertoires in COVID-19. Across the study: COVID-19 samples from acute and convalescent phases originated in the United States, Italy and Spain.

Using immunoSEQ multiplex PCR, the repertoire was profiled, and TCRdb retains in-frame clones only, with some absent. The sample has more than 250,000 clones; 87% are singletons. V lost 3 bases to trimming and J lost 0 bases; unmatched junction nucleotides: 0. The CDR3 is 15 amino acids. CDR1 and CDR2 from the germline V gene are SGHTA and FQGNSA. This clone has only one observation. The chain recombines TRBV7-2 with TRBJ1-2; 11 bases line up with TRBD1. The TCR comes from a woman aged 40 to 55 who had recovered from COVID-19. Source material: PBMCs or T cells enriched from blood (not recorded which). Here the CDR3 reads CASSLGQGANYGYTF. In nucleotides, the CDR3 is TGTGCCAGCAGCTTGGGACAGGGGGCTAACTATGGCTACACCTTC.